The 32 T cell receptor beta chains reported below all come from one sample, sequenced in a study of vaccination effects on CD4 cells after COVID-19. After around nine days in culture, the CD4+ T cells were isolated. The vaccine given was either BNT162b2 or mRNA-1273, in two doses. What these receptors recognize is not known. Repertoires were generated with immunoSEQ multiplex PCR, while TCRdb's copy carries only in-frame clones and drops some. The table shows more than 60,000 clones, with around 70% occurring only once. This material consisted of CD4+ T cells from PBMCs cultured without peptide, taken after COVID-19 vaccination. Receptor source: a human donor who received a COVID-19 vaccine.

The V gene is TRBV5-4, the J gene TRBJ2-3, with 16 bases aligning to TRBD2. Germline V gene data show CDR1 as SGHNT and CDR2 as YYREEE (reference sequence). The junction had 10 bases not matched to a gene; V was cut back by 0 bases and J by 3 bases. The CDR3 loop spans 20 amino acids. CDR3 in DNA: TGTGCCAGCAGCTTGGTGGGACTAGCGGGGGGGCCGGGGAGTACAGATACGCAGTATTTT. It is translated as CASSLVGLAGGPGSTDTQYF. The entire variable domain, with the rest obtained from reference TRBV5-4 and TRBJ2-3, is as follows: ETGVTQSPTHLIKTRGQQVTLRCSSQSGHNTVSWYQQALGQGPQFIFQYYREEENGRGNFPPRFSGLQFPNYSSELNVNALELDDSALYLCASSLVGLAGGPGSTDTQYFGPGTRLTVL.

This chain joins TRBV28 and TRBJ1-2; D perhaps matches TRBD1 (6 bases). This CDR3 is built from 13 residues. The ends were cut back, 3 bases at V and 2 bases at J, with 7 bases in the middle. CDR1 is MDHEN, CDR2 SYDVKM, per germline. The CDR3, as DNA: TGTGCCAGCAGTTTCGGGGGCAACTATGGCTACACCTTC. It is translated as CASSFGGNYGYTF.

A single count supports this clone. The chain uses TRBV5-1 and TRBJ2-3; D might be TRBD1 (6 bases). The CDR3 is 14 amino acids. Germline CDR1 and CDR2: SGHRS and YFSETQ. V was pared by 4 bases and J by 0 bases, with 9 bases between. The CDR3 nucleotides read TGCGCCAGCAGCGACGACAGGAGCACAGATACGCAGTATTTT. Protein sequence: CASSDDRSTDTQYF.

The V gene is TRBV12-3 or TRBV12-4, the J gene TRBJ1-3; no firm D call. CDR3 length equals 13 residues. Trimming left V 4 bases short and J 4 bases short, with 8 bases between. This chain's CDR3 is CASSYRPGNTIYF. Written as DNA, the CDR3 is TGTGCCAGCAGTTACCGACCCGGAAACACCATATATTTT.

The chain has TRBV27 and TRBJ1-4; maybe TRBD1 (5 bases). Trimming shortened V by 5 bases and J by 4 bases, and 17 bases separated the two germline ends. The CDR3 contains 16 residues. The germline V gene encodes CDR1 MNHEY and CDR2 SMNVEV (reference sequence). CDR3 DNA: TGTGCCAGCAGTCCCCTCGGGGCGCTCATTAATGAAAAACTGTTTTTT. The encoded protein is CASSPLGALINEKLFF.

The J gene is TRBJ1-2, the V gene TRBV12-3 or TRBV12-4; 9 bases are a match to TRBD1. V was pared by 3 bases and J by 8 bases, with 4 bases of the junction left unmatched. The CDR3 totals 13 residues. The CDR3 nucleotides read TGTGCCAGCAGTTTTGACAGGGGGGGAGGCTACACCTTC. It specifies CASSFDRGGGYTF.

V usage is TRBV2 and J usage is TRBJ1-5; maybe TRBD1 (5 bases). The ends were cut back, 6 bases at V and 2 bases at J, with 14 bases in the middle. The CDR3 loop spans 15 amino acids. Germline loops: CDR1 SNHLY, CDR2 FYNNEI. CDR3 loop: CASRRGSPGNQPQHF. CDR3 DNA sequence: TGTGCCAGCAGGCGGGGCAGTCCTGGCAATCAGCCCCAGCATTTT. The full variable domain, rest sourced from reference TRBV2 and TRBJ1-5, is EPEVTQTPSHQVTQMGQEVILRCVPISNHLYFYWYRQILGQKVEFLVSFYNNEISEKSEIFDDQFSVERPDGSNFTLKIRSTKLEDSAMYFCASRRGSPGNQPQHFGDGTRLSIL.

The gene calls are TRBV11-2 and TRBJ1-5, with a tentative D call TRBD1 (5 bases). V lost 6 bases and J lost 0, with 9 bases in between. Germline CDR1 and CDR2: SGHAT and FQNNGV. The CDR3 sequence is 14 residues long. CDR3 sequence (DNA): TGTGCCAGCAGGCCCGGGACTAGCAATCAGCCCCAGCATTTT. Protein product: CASRPGTSNQPQHF.

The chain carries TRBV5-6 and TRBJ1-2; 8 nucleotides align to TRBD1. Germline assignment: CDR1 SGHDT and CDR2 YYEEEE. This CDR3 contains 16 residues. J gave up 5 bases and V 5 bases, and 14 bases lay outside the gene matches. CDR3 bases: TGTGCCAGCAGGAGACAGGGGATACAGAAAGCTTATGGCTACACCTTC. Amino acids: CASRRQGIQKAYGYTF.

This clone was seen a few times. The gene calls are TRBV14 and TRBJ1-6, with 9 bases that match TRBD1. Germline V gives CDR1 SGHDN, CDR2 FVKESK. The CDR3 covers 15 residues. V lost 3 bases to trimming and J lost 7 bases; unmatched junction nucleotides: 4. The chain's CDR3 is CASSQGQGGNSPLHF. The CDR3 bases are TGTGCCAGCAGCCAGGGACAGGGAGGGAATTCACCCCTCCACTTT.

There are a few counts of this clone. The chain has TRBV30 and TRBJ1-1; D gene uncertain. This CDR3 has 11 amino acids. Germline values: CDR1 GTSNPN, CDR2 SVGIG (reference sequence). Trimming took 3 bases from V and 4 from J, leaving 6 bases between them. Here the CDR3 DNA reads TGTGCCTGGAGGGGGTTCACTGAAGCTTTCTTT. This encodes CAWRGFTEAFF.

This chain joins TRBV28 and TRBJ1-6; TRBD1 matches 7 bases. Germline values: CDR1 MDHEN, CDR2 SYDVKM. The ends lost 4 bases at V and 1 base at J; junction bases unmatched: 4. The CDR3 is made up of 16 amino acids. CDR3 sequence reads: CASSSKGASYNSPLHF. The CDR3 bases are TGTGCCAGCAGTTCAAAGGGGGCTTCCTATAATTCACCCCTCCACTTT.

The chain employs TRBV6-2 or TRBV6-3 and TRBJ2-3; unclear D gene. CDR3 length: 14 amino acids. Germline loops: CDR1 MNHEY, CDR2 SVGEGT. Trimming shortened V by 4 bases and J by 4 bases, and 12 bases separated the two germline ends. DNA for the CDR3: TGTGCCAGCAGTTCCTCCCGTGTCCCAGATACGCAGTATTTT. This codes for CASSSSRVPDTQYF.

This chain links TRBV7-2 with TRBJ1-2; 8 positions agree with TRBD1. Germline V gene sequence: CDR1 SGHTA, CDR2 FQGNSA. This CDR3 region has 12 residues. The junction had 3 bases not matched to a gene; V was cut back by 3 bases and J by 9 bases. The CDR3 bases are TGTGCCAGCAGCTTGGACAGGGAGCGCTACACCTTC. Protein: CASSLDRERYTF.

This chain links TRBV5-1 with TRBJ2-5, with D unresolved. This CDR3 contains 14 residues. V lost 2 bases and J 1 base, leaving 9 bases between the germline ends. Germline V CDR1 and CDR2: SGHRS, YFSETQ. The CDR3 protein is CASSFQGVQETQYF. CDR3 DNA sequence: TGCGCCAGCAGCTTTCAAGGCGTCCAAGAGACCCAGTACTTC.

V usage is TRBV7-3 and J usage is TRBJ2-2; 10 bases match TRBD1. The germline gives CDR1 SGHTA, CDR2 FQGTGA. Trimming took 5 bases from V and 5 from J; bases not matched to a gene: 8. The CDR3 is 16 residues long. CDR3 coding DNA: TGTGCCAGCAGCCCAAGGACAGGGGGAGGTACCGGGGAGCTGTTTTTT. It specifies CASSPRTGGGTGELFF.

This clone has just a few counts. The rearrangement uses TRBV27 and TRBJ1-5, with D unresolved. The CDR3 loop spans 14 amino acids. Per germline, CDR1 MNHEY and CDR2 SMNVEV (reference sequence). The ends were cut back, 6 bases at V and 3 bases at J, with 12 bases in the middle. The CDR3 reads CASSWTGDNQPQHF. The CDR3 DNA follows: TGTGCCAGCAGCTGGACGGGAGACAATCAGCCCCAGCATTTT.

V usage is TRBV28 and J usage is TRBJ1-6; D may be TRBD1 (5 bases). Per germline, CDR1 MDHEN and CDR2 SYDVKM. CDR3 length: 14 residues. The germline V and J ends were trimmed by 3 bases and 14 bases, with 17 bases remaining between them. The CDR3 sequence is CASSFSRAYRTLHF. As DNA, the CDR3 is TGTGCCAGCAGTTTCTCCAGGGCGTATCGGACCCTCCACTTT.

CDR3 amino acids: CATSDSGQGAGNQPQHF. As DNA, the CDR3 is TGTGCCACCAGTGATTCAGGACAGGGGGCGGGAAATCAGCCCCAGCATTTT. V is TRBV24-1 and J is TRBJ1-5, with TRBD1 matching 11 bases. Trimming removed 2 bases from V and 4 bases from J; junction bases left unmatched: 6. The CDR3 loop spans 17 amino acids. Germline lookup yields CDR1 KGHDR and CDR2 SFDVKD.

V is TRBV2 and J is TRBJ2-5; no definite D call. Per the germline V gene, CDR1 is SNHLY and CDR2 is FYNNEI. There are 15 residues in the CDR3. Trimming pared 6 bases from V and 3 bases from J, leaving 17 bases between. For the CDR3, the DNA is TGTGCCAGCAGAAAAAGACCGGGCCCTAAAGAGACCCAGTACTTC. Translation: CASRKRPGPKETQYF.

The CDR3 nucleotides read TGTGCCAGCTCACCTAGGAACCAGAACTACGAGCAGTACGTC. Translation: CASSPRNQNYEQYV. The V and J genes are TRBV18 and TRBJ2-7; no definite D call. Deletions cut 3 bases from V and 3 bases from J, with 12 bases between. The CDR3 is 14 residues long. Germline CDR1 is KGHSH and CDR2 is LQKENI.

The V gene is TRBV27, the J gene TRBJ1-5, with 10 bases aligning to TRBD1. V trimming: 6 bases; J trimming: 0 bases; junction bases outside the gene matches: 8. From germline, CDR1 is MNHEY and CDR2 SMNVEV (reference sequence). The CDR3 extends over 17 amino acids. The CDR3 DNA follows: TGTGCCAGCAGAGGAGGGACAGGGGTTTATAGCAATCAGCCCCAGCATTTT. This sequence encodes CASRGGTGVYSNQPQHF.

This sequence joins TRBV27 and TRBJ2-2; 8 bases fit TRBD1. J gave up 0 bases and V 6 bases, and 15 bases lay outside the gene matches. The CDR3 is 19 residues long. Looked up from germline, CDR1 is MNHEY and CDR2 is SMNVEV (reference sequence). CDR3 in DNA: TGTGCCAGCAGCAAAACTCCCCCTCTGACAGGGGCGAACACCGGGGAGCTGTTTTTT. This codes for CASSKTPPLTGANTGELFF.

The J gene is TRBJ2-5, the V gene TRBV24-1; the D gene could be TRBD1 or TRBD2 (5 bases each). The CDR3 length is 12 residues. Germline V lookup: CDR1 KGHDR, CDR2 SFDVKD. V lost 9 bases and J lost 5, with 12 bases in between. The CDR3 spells CATGTDLETQYF. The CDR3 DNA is TGTGCCACCGGGACGGATTTGGAGACCCAGTACTTC.

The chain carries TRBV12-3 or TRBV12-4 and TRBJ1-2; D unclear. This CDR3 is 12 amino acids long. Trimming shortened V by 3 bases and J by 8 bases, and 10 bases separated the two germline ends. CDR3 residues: CASSFEGNGYTF. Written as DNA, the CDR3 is TGTGCCAGCAGTTTTGAAGGGAACGGCTACACCTTC.

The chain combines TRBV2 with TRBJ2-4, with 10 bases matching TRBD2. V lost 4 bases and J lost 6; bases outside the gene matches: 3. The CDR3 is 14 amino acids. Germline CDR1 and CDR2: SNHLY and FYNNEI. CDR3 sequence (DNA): TGTGCCAGCAGTGCTAGCGGGGGAGGAAACATTCAGTACTTC. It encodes CASSASGGGNIQYF.

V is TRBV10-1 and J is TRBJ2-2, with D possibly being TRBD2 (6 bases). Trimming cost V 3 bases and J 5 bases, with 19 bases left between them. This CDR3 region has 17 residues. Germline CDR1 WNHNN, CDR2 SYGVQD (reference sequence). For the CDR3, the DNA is TGCGCCAGCAGTGATCGCGGGACGCCCCGGGGAACCGGGGAGCTGTTTTTT. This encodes CASSDRGTPRGTGELFF.

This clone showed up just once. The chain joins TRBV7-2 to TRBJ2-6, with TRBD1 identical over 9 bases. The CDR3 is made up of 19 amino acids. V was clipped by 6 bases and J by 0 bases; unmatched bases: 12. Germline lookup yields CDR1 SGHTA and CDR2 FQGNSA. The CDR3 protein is CASSPNFGQGFSGANVLTF. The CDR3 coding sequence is TGTGCCAGCAGTCCAAATTTTGGACAGGGGTTCTCTGGGGCCAACGTCCTGACTTTC.

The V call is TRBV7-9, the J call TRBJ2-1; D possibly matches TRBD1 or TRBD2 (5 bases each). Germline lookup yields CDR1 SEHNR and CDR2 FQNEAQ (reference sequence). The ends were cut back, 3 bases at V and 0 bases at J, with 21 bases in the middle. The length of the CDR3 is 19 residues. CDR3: CASSFKGTSLRSSYNEQFF. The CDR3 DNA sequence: TGTGCCAGCAGCTTCAAGGGGACCTCCCTGCGCAGCTCCTACAATGAGCAGTTCTTC.

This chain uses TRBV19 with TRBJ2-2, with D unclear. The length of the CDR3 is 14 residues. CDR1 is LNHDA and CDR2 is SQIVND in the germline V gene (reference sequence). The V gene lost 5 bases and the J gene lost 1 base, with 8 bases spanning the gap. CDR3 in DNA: TGTGCCAGTAGTCTCACGGGGAACACCGGGGAGCTGTTTTTT. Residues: CASSLTGNTGELFF.

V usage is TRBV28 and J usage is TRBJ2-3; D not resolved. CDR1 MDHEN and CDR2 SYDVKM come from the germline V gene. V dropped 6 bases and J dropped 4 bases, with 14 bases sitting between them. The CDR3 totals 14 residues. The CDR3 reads CASSPPGFPDTQYF. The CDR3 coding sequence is TGTGCCAGCAGCCCCCCGGGTTTCCCAGATACGCAGTATTTT.

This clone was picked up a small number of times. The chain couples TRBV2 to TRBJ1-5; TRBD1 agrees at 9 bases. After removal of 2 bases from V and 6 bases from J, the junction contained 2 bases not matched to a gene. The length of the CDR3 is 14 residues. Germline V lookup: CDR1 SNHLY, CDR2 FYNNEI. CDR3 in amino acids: CASSERDRAQPQHF. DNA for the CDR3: TGTGCCAGCAGTGAACGGGACAGGGCTCAGCCCCAGCATTTT. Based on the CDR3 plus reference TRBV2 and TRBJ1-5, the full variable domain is EPEVTQTPSHQVTQMGQEVILRCVPISNHLYFYWYRQILGQKVEFLVSFYNNEISEKSEIFDDQFSVERPDGSNFTLKIRSTKLEDSAMYFCASSERDRAQPQHFGDGTRLSIL.